The next 32 T cell receptor beta chains were all read from a single sample in a study of human T cells and chemical hapten exposure. Time point specified: patch test 1, 2 weeks after DPC sensitization. Indicated treatment: therapeutic diphenylcyclopropenone sensitization with weekly scalp DPC. It was unfractionated whole blood from which total RNA was extracted. TCRdb reprocessed the RACE reads with MiXCR, giving one entry per CDR3 protein. Here the sample spans some 53,000 distinct CDR3 sequences, approximately 10% being singletons. Specimen: whole blood, collected in connection with sensitization to the hapten diphenylcyclopropenone (DPC). Receptors were obtained from a woman between 40 and 50 years old with alopecia areata. Some clones in this sample may be carry-over from other donors' samples.

This clonotype was seen a handful of times. The chain combines TRBV28 with TRBJ2-2; TRBD1 is a possible D gene (5 bases). Trimming cost V 3 bases and J 4 bases, with 9 bases left between them. The V gene's germline CDR1 is MDHEN and CDR2 SYDVKM. The CDR3 is 14 residues long. CDR3 DNA sequence: TGTGCCAGCAGTTTGGACATCGGCACCGGGGAGCTGTTTTTT. Amino acids: CASSLDIGTGELFF.

This clonotype appeared a few times. The chain has TRBV4-1 and TRBJ2-7, with TRBD1 identical over 9 bases. This CDR3 contains 14 residues. V shed 3 bases, J shed 4 bases, and the junction held 4 bases outside the gene matches. Germline loops: CDR1 MGHRA, CDR2 YSYEKL. The CDR3, as DNA: TGCGCCAGCAGCCATACAGGGGGCAGGTACGAGCAGTACTTC. Protein: CASSHTGGRYEQYF.

This clonotype appeared a few times. The genes are TRBV18 and TRBJ2-7, with D unclear. The CDR3 contains 15 residues. V was shortened by 0 bases and J by 4 bases, with 13 bases between the two germline ends. Germline-derived CDR1 and CDR2 are KGHSH and LQKENI. As DNA, the CDR3 is TGTGCCAGCTCACCACCTGCCCCGAGAACTTACGAGCAGTACTTC. Its translation is CASSPPAPRTYEQYF.

V usage is TRBV18 and J usage is TRBJ2-1; the match to TRBD1 covers 7 bases. Germline CDR1 and CDR2: KGHSH and LQKENI. J lost 5 bases, V lost 3 bases, and 7 bases had no gene match. The CDR3 is made up of 15 amino acids. The CDR3 here is CASSPVRTGDNEQFF. The CDR3 bases are TGTGCCAGCTCACCCGTTAGGACAGGTGACAATGAGCAGTTCTTC.

This clonotype was seen many times. The J gene is TRBJ2-7, the V gene TRBV9, with D unresolved. Germline values: CDR1 SGDLS, CDR2 YYNGEE. Trimming cost V 3 bases and J 5 bases, with 18 bases left between them. The length of the CDR3 is 15 residues. Written as DNA, the CDR3 is TGTGCCAGCAGCGCCCAACCCCGGACCCCCGACGAGCAGTACTTC. Translated, it gives CASSAQPRTPDEQYF.

This rearrangement joins TRBV29-1 to TRBJ2-3; D perhaps matches TRBD1 (6 bases). Between the trimmed V and J ends, which lost 7 bases and 0 bases, there was a span of 8 bases. The germline CDR1 and CDR2 sequences are SQVTM and ANQGSEA. The CDR3 loop spans 12 amino acids. The CDR3 DNA reads as TGCAGCGAGGGGGACAGCACAGATACGCAGTATTTT. Its translation is CSEGDSTDTQYF.

This clonotype was observed a few times. The V and J genes are TRBV12-3 or TRBV12-4 and TRBJ2-1, with TRBD2 matching 8 bases. CDR3 length: 12 amino acids. The V segment lost 3 bases and the J segment 9 bases; nucleotides outside the gene matches: 1. CDR3 in amino acids: CASSFTSGEQFF. The CDR3 DNA reads TGTGCCAGCAGTTTCACTAGCGGTGAGCAGTTCTTC.

This clonotype came up many times. J is TRBJ1-3 and V is TRBV20-1; 7 bases match TRBD1. This CDR3 contains 15 residues. The germline V gene encodes CDR1 DFQATT and CDR2 SNEGSKA (reference sequence). V was pared by 6 bases and J by 0 bases, with 8 bases of the junction left unmatched. As DNA, the CDR3 is TGCAGTGCGCGGGACAGAAAATACTCTGGAAACACCATATATTTT. Amino acid sequence: CSARDRKYSGNTIYF.

The rearrangement uses TRBV29-1 and TRBJ2-2; 8 nucleotides agree with TRBD2. Germline loops: CDR1 SQVTM, CDR2 ANQGSEA. This CDR3 is built from 13 residues. Trimming took 6 bases from V and 7 from J; bases not matched to a gene: 7. The CDR3 sequence is CSVRLAPGGELFF. The DNA of the CDR3 is TGCAGCGTGCGACTAGCGCCCGGCGGGGAGCTGTTTTTT.

The chain uses TRBV20-1 and TRBJ1-4; unclear D gene. Germline CDR1 DFQATT, CDR2 SNEGSKA (reference sequence). The CDR3 has 13 residues. V lost 0 bases and J 10 bases, leaving 12 bases between the germline ends. The CDR3 protein is CSARDAKIGKLFF. The DNA for the CDR3 is TGCAGTGCTAGAGATGCGAAGATCGGAAAACTGTTTTTT.

This clonotype was detected many times. V is TRBV28 and J is TRBJ2-3; 10 nucleotides line up with TRBD1. Germline V lookup: CDR1 MDHEN, CDR2 SYDVKM. J was trimmed by 2 bases and V by 6 bases; bases with no gene match: 5. This CDR3 spans 15 amino acids. The CDR3 nucleotides read TGTGCCAGCAGCTTCGGGACAGGGGTCACAGATACGCAGTATTTT. Translated, it gives CASSFGTGVTDTQYF.

This clonotype was observed a few times. CDR3 nucleotide sequence: TGTGCCAGTAAGACTAGCGGGAGCGGTTTTGATGAGCAGTTCTTC. Its protein is CASKTSGSGFDEQFF. The rearrangement uses TRBV19 and TRBJ2-1, with 12 positions matching TRBD2. V lost 7 bases and J lost 8; bases outside the gene matches: 9. This CDR3 has 15 residues. In germline, CDR1 is LNHDA, CDR2 SQIVND (reference sequence).

This clonotype was detected a few times. The chain recombines TRBV12-3 or TRBV12-4 with TRBJ1-2; 10 nucleotides match TRBD1. Germline trimming cut 11 bases from V and 5 bases from J; bases unmatched to any gene: 11. The length of the CDR3 is 14 residues. Here the CDR3 DNA reads TGTGCCGCGGACGGGACAGGGGACCAATATGGCTACACCTTC. Its protein product is CAADGTGDQYGYTF.

This clonotype was counted between two and nine times. The chain recombines TRBV18 with TRBJ1-5; D might be TRBD1 (5 bases). The CDR3 runs 13 residues. V dropped 3 bases and J dropped 4 bases, with 7 bases sitting between them. The germline V gene has CDR1 KGHSH and CDR2 LQKENI. The CDR3 DNA follows: TGTGCCAGCTCACCGGGGGGGAATCAGCCCCAGCATTTT. It encodes CASSPGGNQPQHF. Supplemented by reference TRBV18 and TRBJ1-5, the full variable domain reads NAGVMQNPRHLVRRRGQEARLRCSPMKGHSHVYWYRQLPEEGLKFMVYLQKENIIDESGMPKERFSAEFPKEGPSILRIQQVVRGDSAAYFCASSPGGNQPQHFGDGTRLSIL.

Ten or more counts support this clonotype. V and J are TRBV28 and TRBJ2-7; the D is unclear. Trimming stripped 5 bases from V and 2 bases from J, with 13 bases between. This CDR3 has 14 residues. Germline loops: CDR1 MDHEN, CDR2 SYDVKM. CDR3 DNA sequence: TGTGCCAGCAGTCAACCTACCCCACCCTACGAGCAGTACTTC. Encoded protein: CASSQPTPPYEQYF.

The V gene is TRBV19, the J gene TRBJ1-2; TRBD1 matches 8 bases. The CDR3 contains 15 residues. Unmatched junction bases numbered 12, after V lost 8 bases and J lost 4 bases. Looked up from germline, CDR1 is LNHDA and CDR2 is SQIVND (reference sequence). The CDR3 region has the DNA TGTGCCAGTCAAACTAGGGCAGGGGGCGGCTATGGCTACACCTTC. Encoded protein: CASQTRAGGGYGYTF.

Remarks on this clonotype: An end of the junction differs from the germline gene, which may be a read error. This sequence joins TRBV10-3 and TRBJ2-3; 10 nucleotides align to TRBD2. CDR1 is ENHRY and CDR2 is SYGVKD in the germline V gene. This CDR3 is 19 amino acids long. This CDR3 reads CPISKRSSGSTTSTDTQYF. The CDR3, as DNA: TGTCCCATCAGCAAGAGGTCTAGCGGGAGTACCACTAGCACAGATACGCAGTATTTT.

This clonotype occurred many times. This sequence joins TRBV12-5 and TRBJ2-1, with 10 bases identical to TRBD2. Unmatched junction bases numbered 1, after V lost 5 bases and J lost 0 bases. The CDR3 runs to 15 residues. Germline V gene data show CDR1 as LGHNT and CDR2 as FRNRAP. The CDR3 loop reads CASGIAGGSYNEQFF. The CDR3 DNA follows: TGTGCTAGTGGTATAGCGGGGGGCTCCTACAATGAGCAGTTCTTC.

In DNA, the CDR3 is TGCGCCAGCAGCTTGCGGGCTAGGGGAAAGTCCTCTGGAAACACCATATATTTT. It yields the protein CASSLRARGKSSGNTIYF. The gene calls are TRBV5-1 and TRBJ1-3, with D possibly matching TRBD1 (5 bases). The CDR3 covers 18 residues. With 1 base removed from V and 0 bases from J, the gap between germline ends came to 17 bases. Germline lookup yields CDR1 SGHRS and CDR2 YFSETQ. Full variable domain (remainder filled in from reference TRBV5-1 and TRBJ1-3): KAGVTQTPRYLIKTRGQQVTLSCSPISGHRSVSWYQQTPGQGLQFLFEYFSETQRNKGNFPGRFSGRQFSNSRSEMNVSTLELGDSALYLCASSLRARGKSSGNTIYFGEGSWLTVV.

This clonotype occurred a few times. The rearrangement links TRBV5-1 to TRBJ2-7, with 11 positions matching TRBD2. This CDR3 is 17 amino acids long. CDR1 is SGHRS, CDR2 YFSETQ, per germline. V shed 3 bases, J shed 2 bases, and the junction held 10 bases outside the gene matches. CDR3: CASSSGTSGGAPYEQYF. Here the CDR3 DNA reads TGCGCCAGCAGCTCCGGGACTAGCGGAGGGGCCCCCTACGAGCAGTACTTC.

In its sample, this clonotype was seen many times. This chain uses TRBV14 with TRBJ1-1; D uncertain. V lost 4 bases, J lost 4 bases, and 10 bases lay in between. CDR1 SGHDN and CDR2 FVKESK come from the germline V gene. This CDR3 is 13 amino acids long. The CDR3 spells CASSRGLTTEAFF. The CDR3 DNA sequence: TGTGCCAGCAGCCGCGGACTTACCACTGAAGCTTTCTTT.

The genes are TRBV20-1 and TRBJ2-5; TRBD2 agrees at 11 bases. CDR3 length equals 15 residues. Trimming removed 3 bases from V and 4 bases from J; junction bases left unmatched: 7. CDR1 and CDR2 (germline): DFQATT, SNEGSKA (reference sequence). CDR3 nucleotide sequence: TGCAGTGCTAGGAATAGCGGGAGGGTGGGAGAGACCCAGTACTTC. This gives the protein CSARNSGRVGETQYF.

The CDR3, as DNA: TGCAGCGCCGGGACTAGCGCCCCCCGGTACTTC. Residues: CSAGTSAPRYF. The rearrangement joins TRBV29-1 to TRBJ2-5, with 10 bases aligning to TRBD2. V trimming: 7 bases; J trimming: 13 bases; junction bases outside the gene matches: 9. Looked up from germline, CDR1 is SQVTM and CDR2 is ANQGSEA. CDR3 length equals 11 residues.

This clonotype was seen a handful of times. This chain uses TRBV18 with TRBJ2-5; 7 bases match TRBD1. The J segment lost 2 bases and the V segment lost 3 bases, leaving 0 bases of the junction unmatched. There are 13 residues in the CDR3. Looked up from germline, CDR1 is KGHSH and CDR2 is LQKENI. The CDR3 coding sequence is TGTGCCAGCTCACCGGACAGGCAAGAGACCCAGTACTTC. Amino acids: CASSPDRQETQYF.

This clonotype was observed many times. The chain recombines TRBV7-2 with TRBJ2-1; D uncertain. The CDR3 runs 13 residues. Germline lookup yields CDR1 SGHTA and CDR2 FQGNSA. V was pared by 5 bases and J by 6 bases, with 11 bases between. This CDR3 is CASSLGVGNEQFF. CDR3 DNA: TGTGCCAGCAGCCTCGGTGTTGGCAATGAGCAGTTCTTC.

This clonotype was seen many times. This sequence joins TRBV27 and TRBJ2-7; D is perhaps TRBD1 (6 bases). This CDR3 has 15 amino acids. Germline V CDR1 and CDR2: MNHEY, SMNVEV (reference sequence). Trimming took 6 bases from V and 3 from J, leaving 18 bases between them. CDR3 loop: CASSSRRGAVYEQYF. In DNA, the CDR3 is TGTGCCAGCAGCAGCCGCAGGGGAGCGGTCTACGAGCAGTACTTC.

In this sample, this clonotype turned up a few times. The J gene is TRBJ2-7, the V gene TRBV11-2; 7 positions match TRBD1. J gave up 4 bases and V 4 bases, and 1 base lay outside the gene matches. CDR1 and CDR2 from the germline V gene are SGHAT and FQNNGV. The CDR3 runs to 12 residues. CDR3 nucleotide sequence: TGTGCCAGCAGCTCACAGGGGTACGAGCAGTACTTC. Protein sequence: CASSSQGYEQYF.

The chain joins TRBV29-1 to TRBJ1-2, with D possibly TRBD1 on 5 matching bases. This CDR3 contains 14 residues. V was cut by 4 bases and J by 1 base, with 13 bases left in between. Germline-derived CDR1 and CDR2 are SQVTM and ANQGSEA. The DNA of the CDR3 is TGCAGCGTTGGATGGTTAGGGGATAACTATGGCTACACCTTC. It is translated as CSVGWLGDNYGYTF.

The CDR3 spells CASSPPANNFNEAFF. The CDR3 bases are TGTGCCAGCAGCCCCCCGGCGAACAATTTCAATGAAGCTTTCTTT. V usage is TRBV7-8 and J usage is TRBJ1-1; D is undetermined. Germline V lookup: CDR1 SGHVS, CDR2 FQNEAQ. This CDR3 has 15 residues. Trimming removed 5 bases at V and 7 bases at J, with 20 bases between.

The chain carries TRBV3-1 and TRBJ1-1, with D possibly matching TRBD1 (6 bases). The V gene's germline CDR1 is LGHDT and CDR2 YNNKEL (reference sequence). CDR3 length equals 14 residues. V lost 4 bases to trimming and J lost 4 bases, with 13 bases between them. The CDR3 loop reads CASSPPQGFTEAFF. The CDR3 DNA is TGTGCCAGCAGCCCGCCACAGGGTTTCACTGAAGCTTTCTTT.

This clonotype came up many times. CDR3 in amino acids: CASSQTSGRGYEQYF. DNA for the CDR3: TGTGCCAGCAGCCAGACTAGCGGGAGGGGCTACGAGCAGTACTTC. The chain has TRBV28 and TRBJ2-7, with 14 positions matching TRBD2. This CDR3 region has 15 residues. The germline CDR1 and CDR2 sequences are MDHEN and SYDVKM. Trimming cost V 6 bases and J 3 bases; bases outside gene matches: 4.

This clonotype was detected a few times. This chain links TRBV28 with TRBJ1-5; D gene ambiguous. Germline loops: CDR1 MDHEN, CDR2 SYDVKM. The CDR3 is made up of 14 amino acids. V was shortened by 2 bases and J by 5 bases, with 10 bases between the two germline ends. The CDR3 DNA reads TGTGCCAGCAGTTTAGCCGGAACAGATCAGCCCCAGCATTTT. Amino acid sequence: CASSLAGTDQPQHF.